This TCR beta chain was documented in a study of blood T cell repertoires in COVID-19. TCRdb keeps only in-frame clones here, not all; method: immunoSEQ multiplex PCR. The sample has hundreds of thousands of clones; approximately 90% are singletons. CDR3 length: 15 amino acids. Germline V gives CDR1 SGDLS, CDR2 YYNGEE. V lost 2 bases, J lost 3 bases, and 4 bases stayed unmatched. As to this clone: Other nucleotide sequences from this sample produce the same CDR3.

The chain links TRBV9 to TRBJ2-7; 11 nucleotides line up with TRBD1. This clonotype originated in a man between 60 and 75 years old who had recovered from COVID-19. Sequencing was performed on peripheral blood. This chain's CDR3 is CASSVGTGGFYEQYF. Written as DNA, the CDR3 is TGTGCCAGCAGCGTCGGGACAGGGGGTTTCTACGAGCAGTACTTC.